The clone carrying this TCR beta chain was seen ten or more times. Its antigen is unknown. The CDR3 contains 15 residues. V was cut by 0 bases and J by 6 bases, with 12 bases left in between. TCRdb redid the calling of the reads with MiXCR, one entry per CDR3 protein. Of tens of thousands of distinct CDR3 sequences in the sample, more than 20% were seen once. The data belong to a study of T cell repertoires in cytomegalovirus infection. Study-level background: Peptides in the study included HLA-C-restricted and HLA-B-restricted CMV epitopes. The public TCR beta signatures pointed to both CMV infection and matching HLA type.

Whole-study findings and limits: Carriers of CMV and the relevant HLA type were discriminated by public TCR beta frequency. HLA-C-restricted TCR beta clonotypes specific for CMV led the ex vivo response.

The sequences come from CD8+ T cells from cultured PBMCs, collected from culture after CMV antigen stimulation. This rearrangement joins TRBV12-3 or TRBV12-4 to TRBJ1-5; TRBD1 is a possible D gene (6 bases). The TCR comes from a human donor in good health (CMV status not recorded). Some clones in this sample may be carry-over from other donors' samples. The chain's CDR3 is CASSLAGGKLQPQHF. DNA for the CDR3: TGTGCCAGCAGTTTAGCAGGGGGAAAGCTTCAGCCCCAGCATTTT.